A single sample is the source of the 3 T cell receptor beta chains below, sequenced in a study of cytomegalovirus exposure and HLA in healthy donors. Primers included in the PCR were 60 Vbeta and 13 Jbeta primers. Assay: immunoSEQ multiplex PCR; the TCRdb copy retains only in-frame clones and omits some. This sample has under 150,000 clones, with around three quarters found just once. Sample: PBMCs. Receptors were obtained from a woman in her fifties or sixties in good health and CMV-seronegative.

The J gene is TRBJ2-1, the V gene TRBV18; D is unclear. Germline assignment: CDR1 KGHSH and CDR2 LQKENI. Trimming left V 5 bases short and J 4 bases short, with 9 bases between. The CDR3 covers 13 residues. The CDR3 region is CASSVASYNEQFF. CDR3 DNA sequence: TGTGCCAGCTCAGTAGCCAGTTACAATGAGCAGTTCTTC.

V gene TRBV7-9 combines with J gene TRBJ1-2, with D tentatively TRBD1 (6 bases). CDR1 SEHNR and CDR2 FQNEAQ come from the germline V gene (reference sequence). CDR3 length: 16 amino acids. The V gene lost 0 bases and the J gene lost 5 bases, with 16 bases spanning the gap. This CDR3 reads CASSLAVGRGRYGYTF. The CDR3 bases are TGTGCCAGCAGCTTAGCCGTTGGCAGGGGTCGGTATGGCTACACCTTC.

This sequence joins TRBV7-9 and TRBJ2-7; 9 bases agree with TRBD1. Losses at the gene ends were 5 bases for V and 2 bases for J; bases not matched to a gene: 7. The CDR3 spans 15 residues. CDR1 is SEHNR and CDR2 is FQNEAQ in the germline V gene (reference sequence). CDR3 region: CASSIHGTGTYEQYF. CDR3 in DNA: TGTGCCAGCAGCATTCACGGGACAGGGACCTACGAGCAGTACTTC. The whole variable domain, remainder taken from reference TRBV7-9 and TRBJ2-7, is DTGVSQNPRHKITKRGQNVTFRCDPISEHNRLYWYRQTLGQGPEFLTYFQNEAQLEKSRLLSDRFSAERPKGSFSTLEIQRTEQGDSAMYLCASSIHGTGTYEQYFGPGTRLTVT.